One sample yielded the 14 T cell receptor beta chains listed below, sequenced in a study of blood T cell repertoires in COVID-19. The data were produced by immunoSEQ multiplex PCR, yet TCRdb's version contains in-frame clones alone and is incomplete. This table has under 300,000 clones, around 87% appearing once. What was sequenced was PBMCs or T cells enriched from blood (not recorded which). Receptors were obtained from a woman under 40 with acute COVID-19.

This sequence joins TRBV23-1 and TRBJ1-6; 8 positions agree with TRBD1. TRBV23-1 is reported as an ORF; its role is uncertain. The CDR3 spans 14 residues. Trimming removed 4 bases from V and 14 bases from J; junction bases left unmatched: 10. CDR3 DNA: TGCGCCAGCAGTCCCCCGGGACAGGAAAGTACCCTCCACTTT. This translates into CASSPPGQESTLHF.

Comment on this clone: A read error may account for a junction end that differs from germline. Other DNA sequences in the sample encode the same CDR3. The chain uses TRBV5-4 and TRBJ1-2; D is ambiguous. This CDR3 has 14 residues. CDR1 is SGHNT and CDR2 is YYREEE in the germline V gene (reference sequence). The CDR3 loop reads CASSPQTPGYGYTF. The CDR3 DNA is TGTGCCAGCAGCCCACAGACGCCTGGCTATGGCTATACCTTC.

V gene TRBV28 combines with J gene TRBJ1-2; TRBD1 might be the D (5 bases). V lost 6 bases to trimming and J lost 6 bases, with 14 bases between them. The CDR3 consists of 13 residues. Germline V gives CDR1 MDHEN, CDR2 SYDVKM. CDR3 sequence: CASSPRTIHGYTF. The CDR3 DNA reads TGTGCCAGCAGCCCACGGACAATTCATGGCTACACCTTC.

The V call is TRBV9, the J call TRBJ1-3; 7 bases are a match to TRBD1. CDR1 SGDLS and CDR2 YYNGEE come from the germline V gene. With V trimmed by 3 bases and J by 4 bases, 10 bases remained unmatched. This CDR3 contains 16 residues. CDR3 sequence (DNA): TGTGCCAGCAGCGCCTATTCAGGGGGTGAGGGAAACACCATATATTTT. It codes for CASSAYSGGEGNTIYF. Looking up the rest from reference TRBV9 and TRBJ1-3 gives the full variable domain: DSGVTQTPKHLITATGQRVTLRCSPRSGDLSVYWYQQSLDQGLQFLIQYYNGEERAKGNILERFSAQQFPDLHSELNLSSLELGDSALYFCASSAYSGGEGNTIYFGEGSWLTVV.

The chain is built from TRBV5-1 and TRBJ1-3; D is perhaps TRBD1 (5 bases). The germline gives CDR1 SGHRS, CDR2 YFSETQ. The CDR3 consists of 14 residues. Between the trimmed V and J ends, which lost 0 bases and 6 bases, there was a span of 10 bases. This chain's CDR3 is CASSLEAGINTIYF. For the CDR3, the DNA is TGCGCCAGCAGCTTGGAGGCAGGGATAAACACCATATATTTT. The full variable domain, in which reference TRBV5-1 and TRBJ1-3 provide the parts outside the CDR3, is KAGVTQTPRYLIKTRGQQVTLSCSPISGHRSVSWYQQTPGQGLQFLFEYFSETQRNKGNFPGRFSGRQFSNSRSEMNVSTLELGDSALYLCASSLEAGINTIYFGEGSWLTVV.

The rearrangement uses TRBV18 and TRBJ2-1, with a possible D match to TRBD1 (6 bases). CDR3 size: 16 residues. V lost 5 bases, J lost 4 bases, and 18 bases lay in between. The germline V gene has CDR1 KGHSH and CDR2 LQKENI. The CDR3 DNA follows: TGTGCCAGCTCATCGGTCCCAGGGGTCCCTTACAATGAGCAGTTCTTC. Its protein is CASSSVPGVPYNEQFF. Together with reference TRBV18 and TRBJ2-1, the CDR3 gives the full variable domain: NAGVMQNPRHLVRRRGQEARLRCSPMKGHSHVYWYRQLPEEGLKFMVYLQKENIIDESGMPKERFSAEFPKEGPSILRIQQVVRGDSAAYFCASSSVPGVPYNEQFFGPGTRLTVL.

This clone was detected only a few times. The chain joins TRBV28 to TRBJ2-5; TRBD1 agrees at 10 bases. There are 15 residues in the CDR3. Germline V gene data show CDR1 as MDHEN and CDR2 as SYDVKM. Trimming at V came to 10 bases and at J to 3 bases, leaving 11 bases not matched to a gene. The CDR3: CATARLTGGEETQYF. The CDR3 bases are TGTGCCACCGCACGACTGACAGGGGGCGAAGAGACCCAGTACTTC.

This sequence joins TRBV3-1 (or the pseudogene TRBV3-2) and TRBJ1-2; D perhaps matches TRBD1 (6 bases). The V gene lost 2 bases and the J gene lost 6 bases, with 13 bases spanning the gap. The length of the CDR3 is 14 residues. CDR1 and CDR2 from the germline V gene are LGHDT and YNNKEL (reference sequence). As DNA, the CDR3 is TGTGCCAGCAGCCAAACAGGGAGAGGCCATGGCTACACCTTC. This codes for CASSQTGRGHGYTF.

In its sample, this clone was seen once. One junction end disagrees with the germline gene, perhaps due to a read error. The CDR3 coding sequence is TGCAGCGTTGAGACTGTGGGGGGGCCTAACTATGACTACACCTTC. Its protein product is CSVETVGGPNYDYTF. V is TRBV29-1 and J is TRBJ1-2; a weak D match, TRBD1 (6 bases). The CDR3 sequence is 15 residues long. CDR1 is SQVTM and CDR2 is ANQGSEA in the germline V gene.

The V call is TRBV5-4, the J call TRBJ1-2; D gene unclear. Trimming took 0 bases from V and 5 from J, leaving 17 bases between them. CDR1 and CDR2 from the germline V gene are SGHNT and YYREEE (reference sequence). The CDR3 has 16 amino acids. CDR3 residues: CASSLAEGGFRYGYTF. The CDR3 DNA reads as TGTGCCAGCAGCTTGGCGGAGGGAGGGTTTAGGTATGGCTACACCTTC.

The CDR3 bases are TGTGCCAGCTCACCACCGGGACAGCTTTACACTGAAGCTTTCTTT. Its protein product is CASSPPGQLYTEAFF. The chain carries TRBV18 and TRBJ1-1; TRBD1 matches 7 bases. V was pared by 0 bases and J by 3 bases, with 4 bases of the junction left unmatched. CDR1 is KGHSH, CDR2 LQKENI, per germline. There are 15 residues in the CDR3.

This clone was observed a few times. This rearrangement joins TRBV15 to TRBJ1-3; 8 nucleotides line up with TRBD1. Trimming cost V 3 bases and J 4 bases; bases outside gene matches: 8. Germline CDR1 and CDR2: LNHNV and YYDKDF (reference sequence). The CDR3 sequence is 16 residues long. The CDR3 DNA is TGTGCCACCAGCAGGGGGACAGGAGTATCAGGAAACACCATATATTTT. Protein sequence: CATSRGTGVSGNTIYF.

This chain's CDR3 is CASSATGNGFTDTQYF. CDR3 nucleotides: TGTGCCAGCAGTGCGACAGGGAATGGGTTCACAGATACGCAGTATTTT. The chain has TRBV5-6 and TRBJ2-3; TRBD1 matches 7 bases. V lost 5 bases and J lost 2; bases outside the gene matches: 11. CDR3 length equals 16 residues. CDR1 is SGHDT and CDR2 is YYEEEE in the germline V gene.

The genes are TRBV9 and TRBJ2-7; 8 nucleotides align to TRBD2. This CDR3 is 14 amino acids long. CDR1 is SGDLS, CDR2 YYNGEE, per germline. V shed 3 bases, J shed 4 bases, and the junction held 6 bases outside the gene matches. The CDR3 bases are TGTGCCAGCAGCGGAAATAGCGGGACATACGAGCAGTACTTC. Protein: CASSGNSGTYEQYF. The full variable domain, its missing parts supplied by reference TRBV9 and TRBJ2-7, is DSGVTQTPKHLITATGQRVTLRCSPRSGDLSVYWYQQSLDQGLQFLIQYYNGEERAKGNILERFSAQQFPDLHSELNLSSLELGDSALYFCASSGNSGTYEQYFGPGTRLTVT.